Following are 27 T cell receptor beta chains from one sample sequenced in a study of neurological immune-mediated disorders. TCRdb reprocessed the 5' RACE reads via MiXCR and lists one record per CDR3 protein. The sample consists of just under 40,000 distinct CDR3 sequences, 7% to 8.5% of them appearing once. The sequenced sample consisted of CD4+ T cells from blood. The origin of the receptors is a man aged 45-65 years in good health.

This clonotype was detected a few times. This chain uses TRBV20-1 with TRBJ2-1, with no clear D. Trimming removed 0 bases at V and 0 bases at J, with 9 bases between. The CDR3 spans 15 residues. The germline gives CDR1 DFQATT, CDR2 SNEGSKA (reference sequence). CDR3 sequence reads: CSARDLGSSYNEQFF. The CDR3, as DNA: TGCAGTGCTAGAGATCTCGGTAGCTCCTACAATGAGCAGTTCTTC.

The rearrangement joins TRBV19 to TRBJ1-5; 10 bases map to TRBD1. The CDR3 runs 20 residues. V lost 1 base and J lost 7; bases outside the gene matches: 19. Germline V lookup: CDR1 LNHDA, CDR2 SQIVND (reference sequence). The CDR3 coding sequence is TGTGCCAGTAGTATAGGGACCAGCCCCTCAGACAGGGGGCGAAGACAGCCCCAGCATTTT. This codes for CASSIGTSPSDRGRRQPQHF.

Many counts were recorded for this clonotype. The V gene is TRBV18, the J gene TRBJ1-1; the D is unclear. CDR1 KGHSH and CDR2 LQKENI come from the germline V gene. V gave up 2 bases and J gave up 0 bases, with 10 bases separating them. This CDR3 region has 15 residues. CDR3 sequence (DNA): TGTGCCAGCTCACCAGGTCAGAAAATGAACACTGAAGCTTTCTTT. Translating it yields CASSPGQKMNTEAFF.

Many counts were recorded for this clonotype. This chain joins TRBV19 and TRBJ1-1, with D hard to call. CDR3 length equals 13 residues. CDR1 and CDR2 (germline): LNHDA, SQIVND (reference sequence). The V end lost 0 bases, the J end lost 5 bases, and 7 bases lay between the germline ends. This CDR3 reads CASSIERTTEAFF. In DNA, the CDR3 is TGTGCCAGTAGTATAGAACGTACAACTGAAGCTTTCTTT.

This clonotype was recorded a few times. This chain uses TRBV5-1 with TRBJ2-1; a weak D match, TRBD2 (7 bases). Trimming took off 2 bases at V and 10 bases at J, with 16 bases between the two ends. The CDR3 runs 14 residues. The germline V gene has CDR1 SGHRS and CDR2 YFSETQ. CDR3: CASSLAGHPQEQFF. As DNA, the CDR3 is TGCGCCAGCAGCTTAGCGGGACACCCTCAAGAGCAGTTCTTC.

CDR3 region: CASSLAAGGSYNEQFF. CDR3 sequence (DNA): TGCGCCAGCAGCTTGGCCGCGGGAGGCTCCTACAATGAGCAGTTCTTC. V and J are TRBV5-1 and TRBJ2-1, with 8 bases that match TRBD2. V shed 0 bases, J shed 0 bases, and the junction held 2 bases outside the gene matches. Per the germline V gene, CDR1 is SGHRS and CDR2 is YFSETQ. This CDR3 is built from 16 residues.

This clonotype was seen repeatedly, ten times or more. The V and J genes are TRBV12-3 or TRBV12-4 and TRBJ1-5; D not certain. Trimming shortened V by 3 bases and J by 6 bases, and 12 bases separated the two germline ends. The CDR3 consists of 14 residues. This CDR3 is CASSFMEGGQPQHF. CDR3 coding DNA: TGTGCCAGCAGTTTTATGGAGGGAGGTCAGCCCCAGCATTTT.

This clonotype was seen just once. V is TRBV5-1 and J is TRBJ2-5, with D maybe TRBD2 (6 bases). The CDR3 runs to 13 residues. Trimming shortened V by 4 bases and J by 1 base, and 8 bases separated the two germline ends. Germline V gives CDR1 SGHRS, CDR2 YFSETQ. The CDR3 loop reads CASSPGGQETQYF. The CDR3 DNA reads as TGCGCCAGCAGCCCCGGGGGCCAAGAGACCCAGTACTTC.

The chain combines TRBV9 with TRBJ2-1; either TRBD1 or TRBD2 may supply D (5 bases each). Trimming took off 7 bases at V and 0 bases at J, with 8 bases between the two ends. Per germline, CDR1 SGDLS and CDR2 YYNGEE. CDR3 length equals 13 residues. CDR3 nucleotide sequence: TGTGCCAGCCCAGGGACCTCCTACAATGAGCAGTTCTTC. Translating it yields CASPGTSYNEQFF. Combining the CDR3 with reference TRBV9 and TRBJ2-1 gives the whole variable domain DSGVTQTPKHLITATGQRVTLRCSPRSGDLSVYWYQQSLDQGLQFLIQYYNGEERAKGNILERFSAQQFPDLHSELNLSSLELGDSALYFCASPGTSYNEQFFGPGTRLTVL.

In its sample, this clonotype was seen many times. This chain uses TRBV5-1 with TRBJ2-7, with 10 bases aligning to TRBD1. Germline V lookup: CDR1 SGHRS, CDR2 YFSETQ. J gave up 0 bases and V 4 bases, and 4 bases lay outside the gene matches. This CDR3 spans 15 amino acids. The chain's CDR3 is CASSGGTGDSYEQYF. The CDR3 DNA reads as TGCGCCAGCAGCGGCGGGACAGGGGACTCCTACGAGCAGTACTTC.

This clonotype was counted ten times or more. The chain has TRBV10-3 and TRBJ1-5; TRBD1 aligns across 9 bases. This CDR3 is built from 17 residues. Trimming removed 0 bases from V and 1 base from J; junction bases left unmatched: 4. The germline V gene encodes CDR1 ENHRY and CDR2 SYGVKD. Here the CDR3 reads CAISESIGTGSNQPQHF. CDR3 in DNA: TGTGCCATCAGTGAGTCGATAGGGACAGGGAGCAATCAGCCCCAGCATTTT.

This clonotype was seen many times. The CDR3 reads CASSSPGLGIPDTQYF. The DNA for the CDR3 is TGTGCCAGCAGCTCGCCGGGACTAGGAATCCCAGATACGCAGTATTTT. V usage is TRBV11-2 and J usage is TRBJ2-3, with 8 bases that match TRBD2. Germline V lookup: CDR1 SGHAT, CDR2 FQNNGV. This CDR3 is built from 16 residues. J gave up 4 bases and V 4 bases, and 10 bases lay outside the gene matches.

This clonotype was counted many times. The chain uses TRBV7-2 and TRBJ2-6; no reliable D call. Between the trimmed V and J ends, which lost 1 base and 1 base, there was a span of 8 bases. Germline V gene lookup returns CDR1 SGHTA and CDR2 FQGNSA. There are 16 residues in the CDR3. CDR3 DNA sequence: TGTGCCAGCAGCTTAGGGTGGGGTTCTGGGGCCAACGTCCTGACTTTC. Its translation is CASSLGWGSGANVLTF.

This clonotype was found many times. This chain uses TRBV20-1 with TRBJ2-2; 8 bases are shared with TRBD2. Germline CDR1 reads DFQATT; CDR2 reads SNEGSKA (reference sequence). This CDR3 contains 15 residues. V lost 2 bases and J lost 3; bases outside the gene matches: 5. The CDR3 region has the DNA TGCAGTGCTAGACGAGCGGGAGTCGACACCGGGGAGCTGTTTTTT. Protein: CSARRAGVDTGELFF.

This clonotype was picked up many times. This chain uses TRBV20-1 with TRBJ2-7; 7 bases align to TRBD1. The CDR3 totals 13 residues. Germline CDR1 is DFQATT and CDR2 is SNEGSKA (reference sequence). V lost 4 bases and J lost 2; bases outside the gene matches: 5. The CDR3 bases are TGCAGTGCTAAGGGGGCAGCCACCTACGAGCAGTACTTC. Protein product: CSAKGAATYEQYF.

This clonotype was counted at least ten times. In DNA, the CDR3 is TGTGCCAGCAGCTTAGGGCTAGACCTTGGAGAGACCCAGTACTTC. Protein: CASSLGLDLGETQYF. The V and J genes are TRBV7-8 and TRBJ2-5; no reliable D call. Germline V gene lookup returns CDR1 SGHVS and CDR2 FQNEAQ. The CDR3 runs 15 residues. V was shortened by 1 base and J by 4 bases, with 13 bases between the two germline ends.

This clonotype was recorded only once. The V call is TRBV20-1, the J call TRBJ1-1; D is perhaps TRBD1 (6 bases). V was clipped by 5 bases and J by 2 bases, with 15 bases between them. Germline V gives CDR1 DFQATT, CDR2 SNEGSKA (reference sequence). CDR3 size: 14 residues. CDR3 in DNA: TGCAGTGCTGCGACTGGGGGGACAAACACTGAAGCTTTCTTT. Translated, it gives CSAATGGTNTEAFF.

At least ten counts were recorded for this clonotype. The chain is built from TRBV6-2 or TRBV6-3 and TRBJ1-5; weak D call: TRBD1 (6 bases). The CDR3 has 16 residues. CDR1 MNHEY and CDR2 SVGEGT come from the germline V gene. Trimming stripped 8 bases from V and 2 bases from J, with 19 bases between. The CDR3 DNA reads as TGTGCCAGCCGAATCGCACAGGGTACTGGCAATCAGCCCCAGCATTTT. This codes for CASRIAQGTGNQPQHF.

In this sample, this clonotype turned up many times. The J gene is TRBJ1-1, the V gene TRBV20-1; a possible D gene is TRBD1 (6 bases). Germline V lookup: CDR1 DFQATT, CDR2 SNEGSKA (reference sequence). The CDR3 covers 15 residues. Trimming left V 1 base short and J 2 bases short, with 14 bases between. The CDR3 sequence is CSARGLGQSNTEAFF. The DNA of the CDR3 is TGCAGTGCTAGAGGTCTTGGACAGAGCAACACTGAAGCTTTCTTT.

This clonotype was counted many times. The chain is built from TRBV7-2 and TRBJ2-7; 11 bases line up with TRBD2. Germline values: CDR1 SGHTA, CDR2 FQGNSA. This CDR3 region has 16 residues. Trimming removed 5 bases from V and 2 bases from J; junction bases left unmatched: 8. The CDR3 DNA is TGTGCCAGCAGCCCTCACCAGGGACTAGCGGCCTACGAGCAGTACTTC. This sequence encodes CASSPHQGLAAYEQYF.

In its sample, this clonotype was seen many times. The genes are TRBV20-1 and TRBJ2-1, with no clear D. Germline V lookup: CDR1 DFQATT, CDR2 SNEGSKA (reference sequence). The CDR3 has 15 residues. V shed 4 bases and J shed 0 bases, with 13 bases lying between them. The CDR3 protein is CSANEPILSYNEQFF. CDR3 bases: TGCAGTGCTAATGAGCCCATTCTCTCCTACAATGAGCAGTTCTTC.

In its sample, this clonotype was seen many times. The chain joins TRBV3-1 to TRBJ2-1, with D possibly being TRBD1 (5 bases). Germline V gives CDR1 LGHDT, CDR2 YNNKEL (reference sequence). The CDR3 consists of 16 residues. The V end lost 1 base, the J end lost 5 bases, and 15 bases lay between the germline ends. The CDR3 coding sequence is TGTGCCAGCAGCCAAGGGGGCCCCCTCGGCCACAATGAGCAGTTCTTC. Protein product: CASSQGGPLGHNEQFF.

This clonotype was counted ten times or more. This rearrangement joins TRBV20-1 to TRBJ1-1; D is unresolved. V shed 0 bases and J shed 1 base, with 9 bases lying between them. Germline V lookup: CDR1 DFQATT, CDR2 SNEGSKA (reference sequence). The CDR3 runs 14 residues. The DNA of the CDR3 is TGCAGTGCTAGAGAAGGGCACCCGAACACTGAAGCTTTCTTT. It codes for CSAREGHPNTEAFF.

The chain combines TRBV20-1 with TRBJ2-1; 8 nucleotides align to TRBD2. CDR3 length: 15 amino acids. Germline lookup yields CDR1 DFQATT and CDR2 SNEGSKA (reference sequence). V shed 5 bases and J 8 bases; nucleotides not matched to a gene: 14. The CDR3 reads CSALRGSGSTDEQFF. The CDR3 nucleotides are TGCAGTGCTCTCCGCGGGAGCGGGAGTACCGATGAGCAGTTCTTC.

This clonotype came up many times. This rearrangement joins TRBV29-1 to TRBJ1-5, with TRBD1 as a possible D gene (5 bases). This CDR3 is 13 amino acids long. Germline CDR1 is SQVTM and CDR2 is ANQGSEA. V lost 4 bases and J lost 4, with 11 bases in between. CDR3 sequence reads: CSVAGGVNQPQHF. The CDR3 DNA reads TGCAGCGTTGCCGGGGGGGTGAATCAGCCCCAGCATTTT.

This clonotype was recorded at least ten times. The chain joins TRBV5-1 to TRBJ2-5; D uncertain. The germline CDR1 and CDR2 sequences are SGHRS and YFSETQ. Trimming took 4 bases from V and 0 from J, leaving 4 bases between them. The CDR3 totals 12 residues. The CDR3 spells CASSPYQETQYF. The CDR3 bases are TGCGCCAGCAGCCCTTACCAAGAGACCCAGTACTTC.

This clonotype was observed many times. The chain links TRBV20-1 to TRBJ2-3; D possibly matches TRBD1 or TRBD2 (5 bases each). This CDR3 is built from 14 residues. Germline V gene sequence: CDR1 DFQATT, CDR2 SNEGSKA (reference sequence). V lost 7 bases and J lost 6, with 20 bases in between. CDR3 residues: CSGGKGTPLDTQYF. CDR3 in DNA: TGCAGTGGGGGAAAGGGGACCCCCTTGGATACGCAGTATTTT.